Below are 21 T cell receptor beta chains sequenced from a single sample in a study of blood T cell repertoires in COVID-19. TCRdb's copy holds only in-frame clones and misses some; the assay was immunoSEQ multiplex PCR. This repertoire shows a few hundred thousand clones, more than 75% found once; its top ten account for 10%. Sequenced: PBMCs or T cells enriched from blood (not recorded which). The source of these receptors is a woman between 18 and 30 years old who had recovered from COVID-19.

The CDR3 reads CASSKGQGTGEQYF. CDR3 in DNA: TGTGCCAGCAGTAAGGGACAGGGAACTGGCGAGCAGTACTTC. The chain uses TRBV27 and TRBJ2-7; 9 nucleotides line up with TRBD1. Germline V gene lookup returns CDR1 MNHEY and CDR2 SMNVEV (reference sequence). This CDR3 is 14 amino acids long. V dropped 5 bases and J dropped 6; count of bases not matched to a gene: 8.

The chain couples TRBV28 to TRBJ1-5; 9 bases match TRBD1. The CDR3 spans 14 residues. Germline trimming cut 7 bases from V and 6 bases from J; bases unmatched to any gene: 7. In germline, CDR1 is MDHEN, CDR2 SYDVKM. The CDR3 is CASKTGGVGQPQHF. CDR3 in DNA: TGTGCCAGCAAAACAGGGGGCGTGGGTCAGCCCCAGCATTTT.

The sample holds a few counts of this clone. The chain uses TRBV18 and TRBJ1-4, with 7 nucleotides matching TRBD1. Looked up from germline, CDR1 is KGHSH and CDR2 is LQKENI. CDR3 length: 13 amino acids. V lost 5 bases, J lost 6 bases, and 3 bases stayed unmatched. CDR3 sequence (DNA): TGTGCCAGCTCATCCGACAGGGATGAAAAACTGTTTTTT. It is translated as CASSSDRDEKLFF.

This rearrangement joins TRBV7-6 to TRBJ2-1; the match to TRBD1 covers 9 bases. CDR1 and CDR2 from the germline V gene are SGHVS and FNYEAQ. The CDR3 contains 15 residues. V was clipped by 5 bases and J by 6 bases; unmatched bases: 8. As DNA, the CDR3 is TGTGCCAGCAGCCTAGGACAGGGGTTTGTCAATGAGCAGTTCTTC. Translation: CASSLGQGFVNEQFF.

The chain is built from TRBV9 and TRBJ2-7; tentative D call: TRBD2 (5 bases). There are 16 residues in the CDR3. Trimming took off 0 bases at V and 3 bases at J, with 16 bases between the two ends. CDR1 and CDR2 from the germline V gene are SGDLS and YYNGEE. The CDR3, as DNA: TGTGCCAGCAGCGTAGGGTCAAGCGGCTTACACTACGAGCAGTACTTC. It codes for CASSVGSSGLHYEQYF.

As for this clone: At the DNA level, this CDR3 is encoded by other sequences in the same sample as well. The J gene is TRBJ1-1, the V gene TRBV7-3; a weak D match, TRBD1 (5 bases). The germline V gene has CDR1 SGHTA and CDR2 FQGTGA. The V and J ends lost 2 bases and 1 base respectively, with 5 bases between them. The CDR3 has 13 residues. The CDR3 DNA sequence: TGTGCCAGCAGCTTAGGACAGAACACTGAAGCTTTCTTT. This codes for CASSLGQNTEAFF.

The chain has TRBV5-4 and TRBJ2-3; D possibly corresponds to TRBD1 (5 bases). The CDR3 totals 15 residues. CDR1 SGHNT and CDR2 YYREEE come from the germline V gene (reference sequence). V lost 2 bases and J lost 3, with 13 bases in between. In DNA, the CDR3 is TGTGCCAGCAGCTTTTTGCAGGGAAGTACAGATACGCAGTATTTT. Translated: CASSFLQGSTDTQYF.

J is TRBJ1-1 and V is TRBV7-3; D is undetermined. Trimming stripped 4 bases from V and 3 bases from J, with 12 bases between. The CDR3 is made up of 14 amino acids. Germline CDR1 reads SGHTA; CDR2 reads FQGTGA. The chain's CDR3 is CASSSGSPDTEAFF. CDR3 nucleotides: TGTGCCAGCAGCTCAGGCAGCCCGGACACTGAAGCTTTCTTT.

The CDR3 sequence is CASNQRGGNTEAFF. CDR3 coding DNA: TGTGCCAGCAACCAGAGGGGAGGGAACACTGAAGCTTTCTTT. J is TRBJ1-1 and V is TRBV16, with D maybe TRBD1 (5 bases). This CDR3 is built from 14 residues. The germline V and J ends were trimmed by 7 bases and 1 base, with 13 bases remaining between them. Germline V CDR1 and CDR2: KGHSY, FQNENV.

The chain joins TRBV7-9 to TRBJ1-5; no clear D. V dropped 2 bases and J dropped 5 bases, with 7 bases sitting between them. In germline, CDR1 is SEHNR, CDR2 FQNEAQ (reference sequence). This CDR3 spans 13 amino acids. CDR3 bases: TGTGCCAGCAGCTTACACCCGGATCAGCCCCAGCATTTT. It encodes CASSLHPDQPQHF. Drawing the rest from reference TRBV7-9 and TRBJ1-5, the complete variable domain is DTGVSQNPRHKITKRGQNVTFRCDPISEHNRLYWYRQTLGQGPEFLTYFQNEAQLEKSRLLSDRFSAERPKGSFSTLEIQRTEQGDSAMYLCASSLHPDQPQHFGDGTRLSIL.

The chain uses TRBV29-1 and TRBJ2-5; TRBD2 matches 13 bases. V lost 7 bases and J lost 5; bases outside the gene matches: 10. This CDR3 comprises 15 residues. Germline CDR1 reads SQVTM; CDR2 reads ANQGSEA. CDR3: CSAGRGLAGAETQYF. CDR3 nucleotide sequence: TGCAGCGCTGGTCGCGGACTAGCGGGAGCCGAGACCCAGTACTTC.

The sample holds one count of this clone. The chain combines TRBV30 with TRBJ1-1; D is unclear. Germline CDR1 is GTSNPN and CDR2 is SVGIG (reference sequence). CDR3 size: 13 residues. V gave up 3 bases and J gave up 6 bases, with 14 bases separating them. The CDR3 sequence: CAWRPGRRAEAFF. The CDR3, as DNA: TGTGCCTGGAGACCCGGGAGGCGGGCTGAAGCTTTCTTT.

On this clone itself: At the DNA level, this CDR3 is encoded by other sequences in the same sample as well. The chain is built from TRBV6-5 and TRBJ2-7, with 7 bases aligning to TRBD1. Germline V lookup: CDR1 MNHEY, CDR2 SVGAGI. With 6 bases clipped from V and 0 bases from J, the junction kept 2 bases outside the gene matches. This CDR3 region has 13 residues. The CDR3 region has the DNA TGTGCCAGCAGCTACAGGGGCTCCTACGAGCAGTACTTC. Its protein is CASSYRGSYEQYF.

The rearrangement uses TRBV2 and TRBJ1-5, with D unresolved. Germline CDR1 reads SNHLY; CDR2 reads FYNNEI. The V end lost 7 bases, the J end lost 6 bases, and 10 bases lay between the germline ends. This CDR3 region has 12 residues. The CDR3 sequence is CASTSEFQPQHF. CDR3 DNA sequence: TGTGCCAGCACCTCGGAGTTTCAGCCCCAGCATTTT.

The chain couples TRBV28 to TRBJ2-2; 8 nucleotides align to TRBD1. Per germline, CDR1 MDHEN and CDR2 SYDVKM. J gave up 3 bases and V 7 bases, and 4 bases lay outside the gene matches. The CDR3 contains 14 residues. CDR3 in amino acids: CASTGDRHTGELFF. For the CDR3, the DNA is TGTGCCAGCACCGGGGACAGGCACACCGGGGAGCTGTTTTTT. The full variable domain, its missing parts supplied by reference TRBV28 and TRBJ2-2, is DVKVTQSSRYLVKRTGEKVFLECVQDMDHENMFWYRQDPGLGLRLIYFSYDVKMKEKGDIPEGYSVSREKKERFSLILESASTNQTSMYLCASTGDRHTGELFFGEGSRLTVL.

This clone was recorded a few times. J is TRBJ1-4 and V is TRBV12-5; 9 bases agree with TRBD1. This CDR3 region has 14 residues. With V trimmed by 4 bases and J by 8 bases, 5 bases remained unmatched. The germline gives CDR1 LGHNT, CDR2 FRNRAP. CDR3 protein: CASGSGQGHEKLFF. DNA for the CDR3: TGTGCTAGTGGTTCGGGACAGGGTCACGAAAAACTGTTTTTT. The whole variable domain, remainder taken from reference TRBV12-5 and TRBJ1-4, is DARVTQTPRHKVTEMGQEVTMRCQPILGHNTVFWYRQTMMQGLELLAYFRNRAPLDDSGMPKDRFSAEMPDATLATLKIQPSEPRDSAVYFCASGSGQGHEKLFFGSGTQLSVL.

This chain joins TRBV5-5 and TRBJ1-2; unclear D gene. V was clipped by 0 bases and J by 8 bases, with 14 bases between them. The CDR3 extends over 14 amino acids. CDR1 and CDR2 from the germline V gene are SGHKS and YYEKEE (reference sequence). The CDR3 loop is CASSLEGRGNGYTF. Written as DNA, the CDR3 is TGTGCCAGCAGCTTGGAAGGTAGAGGGAACGGCTACACCTTC.

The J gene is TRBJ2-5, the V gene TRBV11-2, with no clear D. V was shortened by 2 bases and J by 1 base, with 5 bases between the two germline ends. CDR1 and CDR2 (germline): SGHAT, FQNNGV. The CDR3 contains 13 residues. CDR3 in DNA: TGTGCCAGCAGCTTAAACAGCCAAGAGACCCAGTACTTC. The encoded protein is CASSLNSQETQYF.

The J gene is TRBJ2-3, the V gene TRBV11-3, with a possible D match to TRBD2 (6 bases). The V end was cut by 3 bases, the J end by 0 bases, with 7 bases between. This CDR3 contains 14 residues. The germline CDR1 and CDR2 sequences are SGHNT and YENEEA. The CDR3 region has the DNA TGTGCCAGCAGCTTTGGGGGGAGCACAGATACGCAGTATTTT. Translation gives CASSFGGSTDTQYF.

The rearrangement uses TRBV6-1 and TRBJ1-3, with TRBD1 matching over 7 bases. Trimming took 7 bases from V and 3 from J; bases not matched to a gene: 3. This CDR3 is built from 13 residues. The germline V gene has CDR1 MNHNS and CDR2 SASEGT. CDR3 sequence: CASIDRVGNTIYF. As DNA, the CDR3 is TGTGCCAGCATCGACAGGGTTGGAAACACCATATATTTT.

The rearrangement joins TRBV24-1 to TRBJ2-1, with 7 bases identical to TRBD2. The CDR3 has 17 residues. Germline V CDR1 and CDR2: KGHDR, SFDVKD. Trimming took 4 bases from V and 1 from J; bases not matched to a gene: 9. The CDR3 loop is CATSDWGGGPSYNEQFF. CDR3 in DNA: TGTGCCACCAGTGACTGGGGGGGAGGGCCATCCTACAATGAGCAGTTCTTC.